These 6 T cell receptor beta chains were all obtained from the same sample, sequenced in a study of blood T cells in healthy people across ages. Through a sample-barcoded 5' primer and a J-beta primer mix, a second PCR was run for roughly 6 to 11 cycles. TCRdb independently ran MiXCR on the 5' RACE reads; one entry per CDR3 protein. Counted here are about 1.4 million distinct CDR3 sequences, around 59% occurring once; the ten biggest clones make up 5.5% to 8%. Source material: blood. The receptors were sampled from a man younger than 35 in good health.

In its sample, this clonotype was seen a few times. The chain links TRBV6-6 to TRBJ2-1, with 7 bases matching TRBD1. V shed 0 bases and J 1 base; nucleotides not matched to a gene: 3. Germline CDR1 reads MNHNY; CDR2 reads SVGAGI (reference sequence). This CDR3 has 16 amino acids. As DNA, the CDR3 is TGTGCCAGCAGTTACTCGGGCAGGGGGTCCTACAATGAGCAGTTCTTC. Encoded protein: CASSYSGRGSYNEQFF.

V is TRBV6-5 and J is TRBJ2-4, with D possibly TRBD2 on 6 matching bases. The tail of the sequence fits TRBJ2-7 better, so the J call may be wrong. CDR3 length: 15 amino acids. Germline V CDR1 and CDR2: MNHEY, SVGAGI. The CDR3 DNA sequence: TGTGCCAGCAGTTACTCGAGGAGGGTTAAGTCCGAGCAGTACTTC. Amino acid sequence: CASSYSRRVKSEQYF.

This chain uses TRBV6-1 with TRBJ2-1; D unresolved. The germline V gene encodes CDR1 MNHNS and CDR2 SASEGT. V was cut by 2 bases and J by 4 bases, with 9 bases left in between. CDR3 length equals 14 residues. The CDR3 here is CASSEPGKYNEQFF. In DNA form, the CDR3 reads TGTGCCAGCAGTGAACCGGGCAAATACAATGAGCAGTTCTTC.

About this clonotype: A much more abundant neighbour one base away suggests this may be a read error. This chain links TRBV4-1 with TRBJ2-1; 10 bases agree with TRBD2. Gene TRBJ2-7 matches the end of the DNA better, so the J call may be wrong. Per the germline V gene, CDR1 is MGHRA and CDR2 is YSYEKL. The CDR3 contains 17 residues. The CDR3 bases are TGCGCCAGCGGCCGGCAAGCGGGAGGGGTTATGTACAATGAGCAGTACTTC. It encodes CASGRQAGGVMYNEQYF.

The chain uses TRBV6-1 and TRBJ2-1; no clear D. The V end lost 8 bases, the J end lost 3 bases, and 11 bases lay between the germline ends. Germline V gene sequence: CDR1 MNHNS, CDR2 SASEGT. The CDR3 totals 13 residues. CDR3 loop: CASLDSFYNEQFF. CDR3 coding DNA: TGTGCCAGCCTAGACTCTTTCTACAATGAGCAGTTCTTC.

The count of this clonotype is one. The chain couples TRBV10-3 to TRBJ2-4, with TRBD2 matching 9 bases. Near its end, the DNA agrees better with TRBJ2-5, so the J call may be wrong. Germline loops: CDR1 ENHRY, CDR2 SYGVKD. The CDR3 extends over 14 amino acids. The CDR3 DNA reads TGTGCCGCGGGGGGGCCGACAGGGAGAGGGACCCAGTACTTC. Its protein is CAAGGPTGRGTQYF.